This TCR beta chain originates from a study of blood T cell repertoires in COVID-19. About the study: Italy, Spain and the United States were the sources of the convalescent and acute COVID-19 samples.

In the authors' workflow: Reference gene primer amplification yielded estimated nucleated cell counts. The assay was immunoSEQ multiplex PCR, and TCRdb's table has in-frame clones only and misses some. V, J and clone size are taken as reported in that table, and D and trimming were inferred from the DNA itself. Here the sample spans about 41,000 clones, 87% being singletons. This CDR3 contains 13 residues. Between the trimmed V and J ends, which lost 3 bases and 8 bases, there was a span of 13 bases. Per germline, CDR1 SGHTA and CDR2 FQGNSA. This chain uses TRBV7-2 with TRBJ1-2; D might be TRBD1 (5 bases). Sample: peripheral blood. The receptor comes from a man between 60 and 70 years old with acute or convalescent COVID-19. CDR3 sequence (DNA): TGTGCCAGCAGCTTGCTCGTAGGACAAGGCTACACCTTC. It encodes CASSLLVGQGYTF. Complete variable domain (other parts from reference TRBV7-2 and TRBJ1-2): GAGVSQSPSNKVTEKGKDVELRCDPISGHTALYWYRQSLGQGLEFLIYFQGNSAPDKSGLPSDRFSAERTGGSVSTLTIQRTQQEDSAVYLCASSLLVGQGYTFGSGTRLTVV.